Here is one T cell receptor (beta chain) with its context. As yet, its antigen is unknown. With a J-beta primer mix and a sample-barcoded 5' primer, a second PCR ran roughly 6 to 11 cycles. TCRdb re-called the 5' RACE reads with MiXCR, one entry per CDR3 protein. The table lists under 2,000,000 distinct CDR3 sequences, less than 50% of them singletons. This specimen belongs to a study of blood T cells in healthy people across ages. The CDR3 runs 12 residues. Trimming at V came to 6 bases and at J to 8 bases, leaving 7 bases not matched to a gene. The germline V gene has CDR1 SQVTM and CDR2 ANQGSEA. General study results and limits: Possibly, changes in expanded clonotypes were confounded because donor CMV status was unknown. Age showed a roughly linear inverse relationship with TCR beta diversity per million T cells.

This TCR derives from a woman between 35 and 50 years old in good health. V is TRBV29-1 and J is TRBJ1-2, with 9 bases fitting TRBD1. The sequenced sample was blood. The CDR3 region has the DNA TGCAGCGTCGGGGACAGGGTTGAAGGCTACACCTTC. Its translation is CSVGDRVEGYTF.